The clone carrying this T cell receptor beta chain turned up a few times. Its antigen is as yet unknown. The CDR3 is 12 residues long. Per the germline V gene, CDR1 is ENHRY and CDR2 is SYGVKD. V shed 4 bases and J shed 7 bases, with 8 bases lying between them. TCRdb used MiXCR to reprocess the reads, holding one entry per CDR3 protein. The sample contains about 740,000 distinct CDR3 sequences, 35% to 45% of which appear only once. The sample originates from a study of T cell repertoires in cytomegalovirus infection. General study points: Ex vivo responses were dominated by HLA-C-restricted CMV-specific TCR beta clonotypes.

Sequencing was done on a sample of PBMCs. V and J are TRBV10-3 and TRBJ2-1; D is ambiguous. This receptor was obtained from a human donor in good health (CMV status not recorded). Some clones in this sample may be carry-over from other donors' samples. The CDR3 DNA sequence: TGTGCCATCAGTGTGGGCTTGAATGAGCAGTTCTTC. This translates into CAISVGLNEQFF.